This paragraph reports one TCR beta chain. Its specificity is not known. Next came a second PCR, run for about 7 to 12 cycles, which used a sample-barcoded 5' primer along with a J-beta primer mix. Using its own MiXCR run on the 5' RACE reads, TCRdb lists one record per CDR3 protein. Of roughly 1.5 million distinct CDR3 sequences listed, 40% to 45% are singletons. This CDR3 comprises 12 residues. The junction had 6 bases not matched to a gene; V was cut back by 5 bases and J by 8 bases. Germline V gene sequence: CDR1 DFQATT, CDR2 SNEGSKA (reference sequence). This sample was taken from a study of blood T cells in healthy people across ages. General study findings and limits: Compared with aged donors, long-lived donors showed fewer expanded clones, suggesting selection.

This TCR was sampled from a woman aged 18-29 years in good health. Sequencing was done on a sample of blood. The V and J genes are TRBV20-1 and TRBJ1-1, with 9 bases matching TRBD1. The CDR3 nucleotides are TGCAGTGCTCCGGACAGGGGAAGAGAAGCTTTCTTT. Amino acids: CSAPDRGREAFF.